This passage covers 8 T cell receptor beta chains from one sample sequenced in a study of cytomegalovirus exposure and HLA in healthy donors. Primers: 60 Vbeta forward and 13 Jbeta reverse. Here immunoSEQ multiplex PCR was the method, and the copy in TCRdb shows in-frame clones only, minus some. This sample has around 170,000 clones, with 70% to 80% found just once. Source material: PBMCs. All receptors derive from a man aged 18-30 years in good health and CMV-seronegative.

This chain joins TRBV4-3 and TRBJ2-2; D gene uncertain. This CDR3 contains 16 residues. V lost 0 bases and J lost 6, with 14 bases in between. Germline V CDR1 and CDR2: LGHNA, YSLEER. The CDR3 is CASSQDLQFSSGELFF. The CDR3, as DNA: TGCGCCAGCAGCCAAGACTTACAGTTCAGCTCCGGGGAGCTGTTTTTT.

As for this clone: Germline is not matched at one junction end, which may reflect a read error. This chain links TRBV7-7 with TRBJ2-3, with 10 bases aligning to TRBD1. In germline, CDR1 is SSHAT, CDR2 FNYEAQ (reference sequence). This CDR3 has 15 amino acids. This CDR3 is CASSQGTGGTDTQYF. The CDR3 DNA follows: TGTGCTAGCAGCCAGGGGACAGGGGGCACAGATACGCAGTATTTT.

This clone was detected only once. This chain connects TRBV25-1 to TRBJ2-7, with no clear D. The CDR3 spans 15 residues. Germline CDR1 and CDR2: MGHDK and SYGVNS. Deletions cut 1 base from V and 0 bases from J, with 10 bases between. The DNA for the CDR3 is TGTGCCAGCAGTGAATCAAGGAGAGGCTCCTACGAGCAGTACTTC. Its translation is CASSESRRGSYEQYF.

The chain couples TRBV7-8 to TRBJ2-3, with 11 nucleotides matching TRBD2. CDR3 length equals 13 residues. Germline trimming cut 6 bases from V and 4 bases from J; bases unmatched to any gene: 0. From germline, CDR1 is SGHVS and CDR2 FQNEAQ. The CDR3 is CASRLAGADTQYF. The CDR3, as DNA: TGTGCCAGCAGACTAGCGGGAGCAGATACGCAGTATTTT. The variable domain in full, completed from reference TRBV7-8 and TRBJ2-3, reads GAGVSQSPRYKVAKRGQDVALRCDPISGHVSLFWYQQALGQGPEFLTYFQNEAQLDKSGLPSDRFFAERPEGSVSTLKIQRTQQEDSAVYLCASRLAGADTQYFGPGTRLTVL.

V is TRBV5-6 and J is TRBJ1-2, with TRBD1 identical over 7 bases. CDR3 length: 15 amino acids. V shed 4 bases and J 0 bases; nucleotides not matched to a gene: 6. The germline V gene encodes CDR1 SGHDT and CDR2 YYEEEE. CDR3 in DNA: TGTGCCAGCAGCCCTCCGACAGGGCCTAACTATGGCTACACCTTC. Its translation: CASSPPTGPNYGYTF. The full variable domain, its missing parts supplied by reference TRBV5-6 and TRBJ1-2, is DAGVTQSPTHLIKTRGQQVTLRCSPKSGHDTVSWYQQALGQGPQFIFQYYEEEERQRGNFPDRFSGHQFPNYSSELNVNALLLGDSALYLCASSPPTGPNYGYTFGSGTRLTVV.

This chain uses TRBV4-2 with TRBJ2-1, with 7 bases aligning to TRBD2. The CDR3 extends over 16 amino acids. Germline V lookup: CDR1 LGHNA, CDR2 YNFKEQ. V shed 4 bases and J 4 bases; nucleotides not matched to a gene: 10. This CDR3 is CASSRNRDYEYNEQFF. The CDR3 coding sequence is TGTGCCAGCAGCCGCAACCGGGACTATGAATACAATGAGCAGTTCTTC.

The chain recombines TRBV7-9 with TRBJ2-7, with no clear D. The CDR3 covers 11 residues. In germline, CDR1 is SEHNR, CDR2 FQNEAQ (reference sequence). The ends were cut back, 7 bases at V and 5 bases at J, with 9 bases in the middle. CDR3 in amino acids: CASTSDNEQYF. CDR3 coding DNA: TGTGCCAGCACATCCGACAACGAGCAGTACTTC.

The chain combines TRBV20-1 with TRBJ1-3; no definite D call. Germline lookup yields CDR1 DFQATT and CDR2 SNEGSKA (reference sequence). This CDR3 comprises 11 residues. V lost 3 bases and J 4 bases, leaving 4 bases between the germline ends. The CDR3, as DNA: TGCAGTGCTAGCCAGGGAAACACCATATATTTT. It translates to CSASQGNTIYF.